The clone carrying this T cell receptor beta chain was seen just once. This sample is part of a study of T cells in Graves' hyperthyroidism and ophthalmopathy. It was RNA transcripts that yielded the amplified TCR beta CDR3 regions. In the first-round RT-PCR of the TCR CDR3, the HTBI primer set was used. TCRdb fed the multiplex PCR reads into MiXCR, producing one record per CDR3 protein. The sample records about 92,000 distinct CDR3 sequences, over 50% being singletons. Trimming shortened V by 7 bases and J by 2 bases, and 10 bases separated the two germline ends. This CDR3 is built from 14 residues. Germline V gene data show CDR1 as SGDLS and CDR2 as YYNGEE.

Input material: blood. This receptor was identified in a woman between 35 and 50 years old with Graves' hyperthyroidism. The rearrangement joins TRBV9 to TRBJ1-6; D is uncertain. The CDR3 loop is CASGAGPYNSPLHF. The DNA of the CDR3 is TGTGCCAGCGGAGCCGGGCCCTATAATTCACCCCTCCACTTT.